This T cell receptor beta chain was sequenced for a study of tumor-infiltrating lymphocytes in primary liver carcinoma. CDR1 is LGHNA, CDR2 YSLEER, per germline. V lost 0 bases to trimming and J lost 5 bases, with 10 bases between them. This CDR3 comprises 14 residues. On this clonotype: A clone one base away is much larger, so this may be a read error.

Unsorted whole blood served as the source of blood RNA, and germline DNA was extracted as well. With a constant-region primer, TCR beta cDNA was made from 450 to 650 ng of total RNA. Libraries for TCR beta were built through three nested multiplex PCR rounds, which together made up a slightly modified ARM-PCR procedure. Use of TRBV1-TRBV30 forward primers with a C-beta reverse primer characterized the first two PCR rounds, which lasted nine to eleven cycles each. TCRdb passed the multiplex PCR reads through MiXCR, listing each CDR3 protein once. The table records a few hundred thousand distinct CDR3 sequences, roughly 60% of them present only once.

The sequence was collected from a woman aged 25-40 years with primary liver carcinoma and hepatitis B virus infection. What was sequenced was peripheral blood. The V call is TRBV4-3, the J call TRBJ2-5; D gene unclear. The CDR3 DNA reads as TGCGCCAGCAGCCAAGATCCCGGTTCCGAGACCCAGTACTTC. Amino acids: CASSQDPGSETQYF.